What follows are 15 T cell receptor beta chains derived from one specimen sequenced in a study of CD8+ T cells in alopecia areata. Once RNA had been extracted, it was reverse transcribed into cDNA to act as the sequencing template. Assay: immunoSEQ multiplex PCR; the TCRdb copy retains only in-frame clones and omits some. The sample has some 120,000 clones, none seen only once. The specimen sequenced was lesional skin. The receptors derive from a C3H/HeJ mouse with alopecia areata. MHC haplotype here: H2-k.

Note on this clone: Gene names are mouse gene names. The read ends 4 residues shy of where the CDR3 ends; the end is completed using the germline J gene. The sample holds other DNA sequences that translate to the same CDR3. The V and J genes are TRBV13-3 and TRBJ1-4; TRBD1 might be the D (5 bases). The CDR3 is 14 residues long. V gave up 1 base and J gave up 6 bases, with 10 bases separating them. Germline CDR1 is NNHDY and CDR2 is SYVADS. CDR3 DNA (partial): TGTGCCAGCAGTGATCAGGGCGGAGACGAA. This gives the protein CASSDQGGDE. The CDR3 as a whole reads CASSDQGGDERLFF.

As to this clone: Gene names refer to mouse genes. The read falls 4 residues short of the CDR3 end, and the missing part is taken from the germline J gene. This chain uses TRBV16 with TRBJ2-1; D is unresolved. CDR3 size: 14 residues. V lost 0 bases and J lost 2, with 5 bases in between. CDR1 and CDR2 from the germline V gene are SGHSA and FRNQAP. CDR3 DNA, as far as it was read: TGTGCAAGCAGCTTAGATCACTACTATGCT. Translation: CASSLDHYYA. The full CDR3 sequence reads CASSLDHYYAEQFF.

As for this clone: Gene names and germline refer to mouse. The read stops 4 residues short of the end of the CDR3; the missing end is completed from the germline J gene. The V and J genes are TRBV19 and TRBJ2-5, with a possible D match to TRBD2 (6 bases). V lost 2 bases, J lost 0 bases, and 13 bases lay in between. The germline CDR1 and CDR2 sequences are FNHDT and SITEND (reference sequence). The CDR3 is made up of 16 amino acids. This CDR3 is CASSIGLGINQDTQYF. The sequenced CDR3 bases are TGTGCCAGCAGTATTGGCCTGGGGATTAACCAAGAC. The variable domain in full, with the rest retrieved from reference TRBV19 and TRBJ2-5, is GGIITQTPKFLIGQEGQKLTLKCQQNFNHDTMYWYRQDSGKGLRLIYYSITENDLQKGDLSEGYDASREKKSSFSLTVTSAQKNEMAVFLCASSIGLGINQDTQYFGPGTRLLVL.

In regard to this clone: The genes and germline here are from mouse. The observed sequence ends 4 residues before the CDR3 terminus, with the missing tail filled in from the germline J gene. The chain links TRBV19 to TRBJ2-7; TRBD2 matches at 8 bases. This CDR3 is built from 15 residues. The germline CDR1 and CDR2 sequences are FNHDT and SITEND (reference sequence). The ends lost 4 bases at V and 0 bases at J; junction bases unmatched: 6. Incomplete CDR3 DNA: TGTGCCAGCAGTTCATCCGGGACTGGCTCCTAT. It yields the protein CASSSSGTGSY. The whole CDR3 protein reads CASSSSGTGSYEQYF.

About this clone: Mouse gene names apply. The read falls 4 residues short of the CDR3 end, and the missing part is taken from the germline J gene. The V call is TRBV13-2, the J call TRBJ2-5; D is perhaps TRBD2 (7 bases). Trimming took off 0 bases at V and 1 base at J, with 12 bases between the two ends. CDR3 length equals 16 residues. CDR1 is NNHNN, CDR2 SYGAGS, per germline (reference sequence). CDR3: CASGDARGADQDTQYF. The covered CDR3 bases are TGTGCCAGCGGTGATGCAAGGGGGGCCGACCAAGAC.

In this sample, this clone turned up a few times. All gene names here are mouse names. The read halts 4 residues ahead of the CDR3 end, with the missing end drawn from the germline J gene. The chain links TRBV1 to TRBJ1-1; 9 bases line up with TRBD1. Germline lookup yields CDR1 NSQYPW and CDR2 LRSPGD (reference sequence). Losses at the gene ends were 1 base for V and 3 bases for J; bases not matched to a gene: 6. The CDR3 sequence is 16 residues long. Here the CDR3 reads CTCSAAGTGRDTEVFF. The CDR3 DNA, read in part, is TGCACCTGCAGTGCAGCCGGGACAGGGAGGGACACA.

In the case of this clone: The TCRdb protein and the DNA translation do not line up at residue 13; the protein shown here was made by translating the DNA. Any gene name here is a mouse gene name. The read stops 3 residues short of the end of the CDR3; the missing end is completed from the germline J gene. The chain couples TRBV5 to TRBJ1-6; 9 nucleotides align to TRBD1. TRBJ1-6 qualifies as an ORF whose function is uncertain. The V and J ends lost 0 bases and 9 bases, in that order; junction bases with no gene match: 6. The CDR3 loop spans 16 amino acids. Germline V CDR1 and CDR2: LGHNA, YNLKQL (reference sequence). CDR3: CASSQDPGQGISPLYF. CDR3 DNA (partial): TGTGCCAGCAGCCAAGATCCCGGACAGGGGATTTCGCCC.

A note on this clone: The gene names here belong to mouse. The CDR3 extends 4 residues past the end of the read, so its final part is completed from the germline J gene. J is TRBJ1-1 and V is TRBV13-2; D is uncertain. CDR1 is NNHNN, CDR2 SYGAGS, per germline (reference sequence). This CDR3 is built from 14 residues. V lost 2 bases and J 0 bases, leaving 8 bases between the germline ends. This CDR3 is CASGEEGSNTEVFF. The part of the CDR3 DNA that was read is TGTGCCAGCGGTGAGGAGGGTTCAAACACA.

About this clone itself: Genes and germline come from the mouse. The read finishes 4 residues shy of the CDR3 end, and the germline J gene is used to complete it. The chain couples TRBV17 to TRBJ2-7; D possibly corresponds to TRBD2 (6 bases). V lost 3 bases to trimming and J lost 0 bases, with 9 bases between them. The germline CDR1 and CDR2 sequences are MNHDT and YYDKIL. CDR3 length: 14 residues. The covered CDR3 bases are TGTGCTAGCAGTAGTTCTGGGGTCTCCTAT. This gives the protein CASSSSGVSY. From start to end, the CDR3 is CASSSSGVSYEQYF.

This clone was detected many times. Gene names are mouse gene names. From the germline J gene comes the end of the CDR3, since the read stops 4 residues before it. V is TRBV13-1 and J is TRBJ2-5, with 8 bases fitting TRBD2. The V segment lost 0 bases and the J segment 3 bases; nucleotides outside the gene matches: 0. CDR3 length: 14 residues. Germline V gives CDR1 NSHNY, CDR2 SYGAGN. The sequenced CDR3 bases are TGTGCCAGCAGTGATGGACTGGGGCAAGAC. Translating it yields CASSDGLGQD. The full CDR3 protein reads CASSDGLGQDTQYF.

Turning to this clone: Germline and genes: mouse. The DNA ends 4 residues before the CDR3 does, and the rest of the CDR3 is filled in from the germline J gene. The chain recombines TRBV13-3 with TRBJ2-5; 7 bases line up with TRBD2. The CDR3 is 14 amino acids. Per germline, CDR1 NNHDY and CDR2 SYVADS. The CDR3 is CASSDPGGLDTQYF. The CDR3 bases that were read are TGTGCCAGCAGTGATCCTGGGGGTTTAGAC. Looking up the rest from reference TRBV13-3 and TRBJ2-5 gives the full variable domain: EAAVTQSPRSKVAVTGGKVTLSCHQTNNHDYMYWYRQDTGHGLRLIHYSYVADSTEKGDIPDGYKASRPSQENFSLILELASLSQTAVYFCASSDPGGLDTQYFGPGTRLLVL.

This clone showed up just a few times. Each gene name is a mouse one. The read is 4 residues too short to cover the CDR3 end, so that end is filled in from the germline J gene. The rearrangement joins TRBV16 to TRBJ2-5; 7 bases match TRBD2. CDR1 and CDR2 from the germline V gene are SGHSA and FRNQAP. The CDR3 sequence is 14 residues long. The chain's CDR3 is CASSLRGGDDTQYF. The sequenced part of the CDR3 DNA is TGTGCAAGCAGCTTACGGGGGGGAGACGAC. Filled out from reference TRBV16 and TRBJ2-5, the complete variable domain reads NAGVIQTPRHKVTGKGQEATLWCEPISGHSAVFWYRQTIVQGLEFLTYFRNQAPIDDSGMPKERFSAQMPNQSHSTLKIQSTQPQDSAVYLCASSLRGGDDTQYFGPGTRLLVL.

Remarks on this clone: Germline and genes: mouse. The read stops 4 residues short of the end of the CDR3; the missing end is completed from the germline J gene. The chain joins TRBV16 to TRBJ2-3, with a possible D match to TRBD1 (5 bases). CDR1 and CDR2 (germline): SGHSA, FRNQAP. V lost 0 bases and J lost 0, with 10 bases in between. There are 16 residues in the CDR3. The CDR3 bases that were read are TGTGCAAGCAGCTTAGATCCCCAGGGTAGTGCAGAA. It encodes CASSLDPQGSAE. The whole CDR3 protein is CASSLDPQGSAETLYF.

This clone was detected only a few times. The genes are named according to mouse. The DNA ends 4 residues before the CDR3 does, and the rest of the CDR3 is filled in from the germline J gene. The V gene is TRBV13-3, the J gene TRBJ2-1; TRBD2 aligns across 9 bases. CDR3 size: 16 residues. The germline CDR1 and CDR2 sequences are NNHDY and SYVADS. J lost 2 bases, V lost 3 bases, and 6 bases had no gene match. CDR3: CASSVTGGQDYAEQFF. CDR3 DNA, as far as it was read: TGTGCCAGCAGTGTCACTGGGGGGCAGGACTATGCT.

Concerning this clone itself: Gene names denote mouse genes. Sequencing ends 4 residues short of the CDR3 end; the germline J gene provides the rest. This chain joins TRBV13-3 and TRBJ1-1, with unresolved D. Germline-derived CDR1 and CDR2 are NNHDY and SYVADS. CDR3 size: 12 residues. Trimming stripped 8 bases from V and 1 base from J, with 9 bases between. CDR3 DNA, as far as it was read: TGTGCCAGGGTTTTGGGAAACACA. It encodes CARVLGNT. The complete CDR3 protein is CARVLGNTEVFF.